This TCR beta chain derives from a study of T cell changes during pregnancy in multiple sclerosis. The protocol was immunoSEQ multiplex PCR, while the TCRdb copy is restricted to in-frame clones and leaves out a portion. Of around 100,000 clones in the sample, 92% are singletons; the top ten hold less than 2%. This TCR was sampled from a female donor with multiple sclerosis, enrolled in a pregnancy study. Sequenced here: peripheral blood, sampled after pregnancy.

CDR3 amino acids: CASSPDGTPNTEAFF. DNA for the CDR3: TGTGCCAGCAGCCCGGACGGGACACCGAACACTGAAGCTTTCTTT. V and J are TRBV7-3 and TRBJ1-1, with a weak D call TRBD1 (6 bases). The CDR3 has 15 residues. Germline loops: CDR1 SGHTA, CDR2 FQGTGA. V gave up 5 bases and J gave up 1 base, with 14 bases separating them.